These 3 T cell receptor beta chains were all obtained from the same sample, sequenced in a study of blood T cells in healthy people across ages. A second PCR of roughly 7 to 11 cycles used a sample-barcoded 5' primer and a J-beta primer mix. Via MiXCR, TCRdb re-called the 5' RACE reads, giving one row per CDR3 protein. The sample comprises roughly 1.4 million distinct CDR3 sequences, 45% to 70% of which are singletons, and over 6.5% rests with the top ten. Sequences were obtained from blood. Receptor source: a young man in good health.

This clonotype occurred a few times. V gene TRBV4-2 combines with J gene TRBJ2-7, with 9 bases fitting TRBD2. The CDR3 loop spans 15 amino acids. The V gene end was trimmed by 0 bases and the J gene end by 3 bases; junction bases not matched to a gene: 3. CDR1 and CDR2 from the germline V gene are LGHNA and YNFKEQ. In nucleotides, the CDR3 is TGTGCCAGCAGCCAAGATCAGACTAGCGGCTACGAGCAGTACTTC. Translation: CASSQDQTSGYEQYF.

The chain couples TRBV29-1 to TRBJ2-7; 10 bases map to TRBD2. CDR1 and CDR2 from the germline V gene are SQVTM and ANQGSEA. This CDR3 comprises 13 residues. Germline trimming cut 4 bases from V and 3 bases from J; bases unmatched to any gene: 3. The chain's CDR3 is CSVGLAGIYEQYF. DNA of the CDR3: TGCAGCGTTGGACTAGCGGGTATCTACGAGCAGTACTTC.

A few counts support this clonotype. The chain employs TRBV20-1 and TRBJ2-7, with D perhaps matching TRBD1 or TRBD2 (6 bases each). This CDR3 contains 16 residues. Trimming took 0 bases from V and 5 from J, leaving 20 bases between them. Germline CDR1 is DFQATT and CDR2 is SNEGSKA (reference sequence). CDR3 nucleotides: TGCAGTGCTAGAGATCCCATCGGGGGCAAGACCCACGAGCAGTACTTC. Its translation: CSARDPIGGKTHEQYF.